Reported below is one TCR beta chain. The source of the sample is a study of OX40 agonist ivuxolimab in advanced cancers. The trim removed 4 bases at V and 8 bases at J, leaving 5 bases unmatched. Looked up from germline, CDR1 is SGDLS and CDR2 is YYNGEE. The length of the CDR3 is 15 residues. Some clones are missing from TCRdb's copy, which holds only in-frame ones; the method was immunoSEQ multiplex PCR. The sample contains fewer than 100,000 clones, about nine tenths of which appear only once. This receptor was taken from an adult with an advanced solid tumor such as melanoma, head and neck, liver or kidney cancer. The chain couples TRBV9 to TRBJ2-1; 14 nucleotides align to TRBD2. This material consisted of CD4+ or CD8+ T cells sorted from blood, taken in a trial of the OX40 agonist ivuxolimab. For the CDR3, the DNA is TGTGCCAGCAGCTGGGGACTAGCGGGAGCCCATGAGCAGTTCTTC. It encodes CASSWGLAGAHEQFF. Using reference TRBV9 and TRBJ2-1 for the parts outside the CDR3, the full variable domain is DSGVTQTPKHLITATGQRVTLRCSPRSGDLSVYWYQQSLDQGLQFLIQYYNGEERAKGNILERFSAQQFPDLHSELNLSSLELGDSALYFCASSWGLAGAHEQFFGPGTRLTVL.